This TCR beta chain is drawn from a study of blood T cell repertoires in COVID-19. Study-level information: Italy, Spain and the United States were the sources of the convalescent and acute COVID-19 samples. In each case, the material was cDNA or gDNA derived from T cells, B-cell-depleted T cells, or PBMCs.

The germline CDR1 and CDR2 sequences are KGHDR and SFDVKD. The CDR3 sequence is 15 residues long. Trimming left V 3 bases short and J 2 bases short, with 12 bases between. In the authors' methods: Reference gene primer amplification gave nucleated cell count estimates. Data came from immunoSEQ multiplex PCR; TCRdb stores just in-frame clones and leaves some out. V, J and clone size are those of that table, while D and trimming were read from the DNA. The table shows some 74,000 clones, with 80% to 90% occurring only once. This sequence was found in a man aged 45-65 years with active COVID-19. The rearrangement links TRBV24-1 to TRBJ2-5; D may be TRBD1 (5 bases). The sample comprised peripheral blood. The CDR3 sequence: CATSDPGRGQETQYF. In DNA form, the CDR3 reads TGTGCCACCAGTGATCCAGGGCGAGGACAAGAGACCCAGTACTTC.